The T cell receptor beta chain described here comes from a study of blood T cell repertoires in COVID-19. Study-wide context: Spain, Italy and the United States supplied samples that represented acute and convalescent COVID-19. T cells, B-cell-depleted T cells, or PBMCs provided the cDNA or gDNA that served as material.

Seattle patient enrollment occurred during active infection, with longitudinal follow-up thereafter. The CDR3 has 15 residues. V was clipped by 3 bases and J by 2 bases; unmatched bases: 7. Germline lookup yields CDR1 LGHNA and CDR2 YNFKEQ. Generated by immunoSEQ multiplex PCR, the TCRdb table keeps only in-frame clones and is missing some. The sample includes 150,000 to 200,000 clones, 70% to 90% seen only once; the top ten take over 15%. This receptor was identified in a person aged 70 to 85 with COVID-19, enrolled during active disease. Sequenced material: peripheral blood. V usage is TRBV4-2 and J usage is TRBJ2-7; 7 nucleotides line up with TRBD1. CDR3 region: CASSQMTGNPYEQYF. The CDR3 region has the DNA TGTGCCAGCAGCCAGATGACAGGGAACCCCTACGAGCAGTACTTC.